The entry that follows covers one T cell receptor (beta chain) sequence. Its specific antigen is unknown. No clone much larger than this one lies a single base away; base qualities are absent. These data come from a study of blood T cell repertoires in COVID-19 (TCRdb year 2020). In terms of the full investigation: Samples covering the acute and convalescent phases of COVID-19 were provided by collaborators in the United States, Italy and Spain. The prospective study material was composed of cDNA or gDNA derived from T cells, B-cell-depleted T cells, or PBMCs. The repertoires were made available in a free public database intended to serve as a resource for research on the immune response to SARS-CoV-2. The sample metadata nearly always contained a de-identified subject ID, COVID-19 status, age in years and sex. The samples were drawn from two sources: the first 160 participants of the ongoing ImmuneRACE study, and 1,254 subjects contributed by 6 global collaborators. Where available, HLA class I and class II types were taken from metadata supplied by the sample provider and were not determined by assay-based typing. Deeply sampled blood TCRbeta repertoires from subjects exposed to, actively infected with, or recovered from COVID-19 were included in the dataset.

TCRbeta CDR3 regions were amplified from genomic DNA using the immunoSEQ Assay, a bias-controlled multiplex PCR. The original methods were these. The number of nucleated cells in each sample was estimated by amplification of reference gene primers within the assay. To quantify the absolute abundance of each unique TCRbeta CDR3 rearrangement, sequence reads were collapsed and filtered. Productive Simpson clonality was computed per sample as the square root of Simpson's diversity index over productive rearrangements. Held by TCRdb, this immuneACCESS table contains in-frame sequences only and omits some clones. Under half of the omission traces to an unresolved V gene where checked; the cause of the rest is unknown. The V and J calls and clone size are taken from that table; D and trimming were inferred from the DNA. Across this sample there are 200,000 to 250,000 clones, with about 92% seen only once. Together, the top ten hold 1% to 1.5% of the sample.

Whole blood was collected in K2EDTA tubes by collaborating institutions according to the institutions' own protocols. Collaborator samples were shipped for TCRbeta analysis as frozen whole blood, isolated PBMCs, or DNA extracted from either sample type. Broad study findings and their caveats: How much clinical and demographic metadata was included differed by source and by participant, and the metadata was provided uncurated.

For this chain, trimming is 3 bases at the V end and 4 bases at the J end, and the number of junction bases without a gene match is 8. Spanning cysteine to phenylalanine, the CDR3 consists of 15 amino acids. CDR3 DNA only is kept here, 45 bases in frame from base 1. The germline V gene (reference sequence) gives CDR1 as LGHDT and CDR2 as YNNKEL. Sequenced sample: peripheral blood. The sequence links TRBV3-1 (or the pseudogene TRBV3-2) to TRBJ2-5, with 7 bases matching TRBD2. This TCR was sampled from a man aged 25 to 40 with acute or convalescent COVID-19. The CDR3 in this case is CASSHGGRAGETQYF. The base sequence is TGTGCCAGCAGCCATGGTGGGAGGGCGGGAGAGACCCAGTACTTC.